This TCR beta chain is from a study of blood T cell repertoires in COVID-19. Study details: COVID-19 samples, acute and convalescent, were from the United States, Italy and Spain. The analysed material was cDNA or gDNA that came from T cells, B-cell-depleted T cells, or PBMCs.

In its sample, this clone was seen once. Authors' data handling: Quantification of nucleated cells was approximated via reference gene primer amplification. Sequencing was performed with immunoSEQ multiplex PCR; in TCRdb, only in-frame clones are kept and a portion is missing. The DNA gave D and trimming, while V, J and clone size come from that table. The sample carries just over 90,000 clones, approximately 87% recorded once. The CDR3 runs 15 residues. Germline V CDR1 and CDR2: SGHDN, FVKESK. The germline V and J ends were trimmed by 1 base and 4 bases, with 12 bases remaining between them. Source material: peripheral blood. This TCR came from a human donor with active COVID-19. The donor label of this sample is uncertain. The chain links TRBV14 to TRBJ2-3, with D tentatively TRBD2 (6 bases). CDR3 in DNA: TGTGCCAGCAGCCAAGCGGCGGGGTTTGCAGATACGCAGTATTTT. Protein: CASSQAAGFADTQYF.